This T cell receptor beta chain emerged from a study of cytomegalovirus exposure and HLA in healthy donors. Donors showed nominal health when sampled, although they likely had unrecorded immune exposures. Germline-derived CDR1 and CDR2 are SGHTA and FQGNSA. CDR3 size: 16 residues. Trimming took 1 base from V and 4 from J; bases not matched to a gene: 5. On this clone itself: What it recognizes is unknown.

Findings and caveats of the study: TRBV6-2, TRBV6-3 and some other V segments were unresolvable in 87-base-pair reads. Later on, an analysis tied approximately 17,000 TCR beta sequences to HLA alleles at 0.05 false discovery rate. Reportedly, a later analysis found an Asian-associated ancestry cluster had fewer N-insertions than the roughly 700-donor mean.

The PCR made use of 60 Vbeta and 13 Jbeta primers. TCRdb keeps only in-frame clones here, not all; method: immunoSEQ multiplex PCR. The repertoire holds more than 90,000 clones, with roughly 76% as singletons. The source of this sequence is a man aged 35-49 years in good health and CMV-seronegative. V is TRBV7-2 and J is TRBJ2-1; 9 positions match TRBD2. The sequenced material came from PBMCs. In DNA, the CDR3 is TGTGCCAGCAGCTTAGATAGCGGGAGTTCATACAATGAGCAGTTCTTC. As protein: CASSLDSGSSYNEQFF.